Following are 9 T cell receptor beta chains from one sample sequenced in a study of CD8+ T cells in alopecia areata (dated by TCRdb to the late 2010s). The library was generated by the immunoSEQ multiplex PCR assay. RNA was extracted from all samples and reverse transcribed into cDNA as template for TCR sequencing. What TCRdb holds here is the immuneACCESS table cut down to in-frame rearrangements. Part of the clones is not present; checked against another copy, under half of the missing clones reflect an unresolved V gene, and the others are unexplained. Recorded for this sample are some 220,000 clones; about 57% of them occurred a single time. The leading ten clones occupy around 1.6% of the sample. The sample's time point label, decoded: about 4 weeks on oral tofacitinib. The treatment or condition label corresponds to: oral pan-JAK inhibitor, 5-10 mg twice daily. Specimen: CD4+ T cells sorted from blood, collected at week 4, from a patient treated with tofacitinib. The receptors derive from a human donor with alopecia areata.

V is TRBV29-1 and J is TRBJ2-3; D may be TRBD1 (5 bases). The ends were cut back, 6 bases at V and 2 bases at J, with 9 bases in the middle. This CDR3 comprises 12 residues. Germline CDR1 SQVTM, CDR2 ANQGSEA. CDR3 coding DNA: TGCAGCGTCGACAGTTTCACAGATACGCAGTATTTT. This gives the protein CSVDSFTDTQYF.

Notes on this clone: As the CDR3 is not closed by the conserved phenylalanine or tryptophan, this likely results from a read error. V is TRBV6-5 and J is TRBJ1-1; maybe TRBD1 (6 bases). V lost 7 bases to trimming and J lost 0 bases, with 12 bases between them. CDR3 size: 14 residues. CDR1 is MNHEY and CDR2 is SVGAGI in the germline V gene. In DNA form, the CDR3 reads TGTGCCAGCAATCCGGACAGTGTGAACACTGAAGCTTTCCTT. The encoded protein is CASNPDSVNTEAFL.

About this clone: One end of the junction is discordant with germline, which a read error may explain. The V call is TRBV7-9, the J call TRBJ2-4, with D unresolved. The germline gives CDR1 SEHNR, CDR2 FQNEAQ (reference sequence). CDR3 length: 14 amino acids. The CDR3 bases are TGTGCCAGCAGTCCCGATCCAAAACGACCGCCTGGGGACTTC. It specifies CASSPDPKRPPGDF.

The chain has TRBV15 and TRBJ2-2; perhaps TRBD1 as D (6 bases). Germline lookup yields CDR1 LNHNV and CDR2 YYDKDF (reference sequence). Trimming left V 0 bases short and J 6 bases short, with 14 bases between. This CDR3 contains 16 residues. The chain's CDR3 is CATSRDLRGTPGELFF. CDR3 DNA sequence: TGTGCCACCAGCAGAGATCTCAGGGGCACACCCGGGGAGCTGTTTTTT.

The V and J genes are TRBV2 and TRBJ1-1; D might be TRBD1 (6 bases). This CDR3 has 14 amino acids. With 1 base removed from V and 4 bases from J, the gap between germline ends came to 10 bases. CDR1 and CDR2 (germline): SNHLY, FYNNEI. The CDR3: CASSEVRGPTEAFF. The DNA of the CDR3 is TGTGCCAGCAGTGAAGTCCGGGGGCCCACTGAAGCTTTCTTT.

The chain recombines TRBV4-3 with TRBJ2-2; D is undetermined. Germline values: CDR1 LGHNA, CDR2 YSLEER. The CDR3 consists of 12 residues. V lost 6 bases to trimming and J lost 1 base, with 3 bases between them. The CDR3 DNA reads TGCGCCAGCAGTCGGAACACCGGGGAGCTGTTTTTT. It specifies CASSRNTGELFF.

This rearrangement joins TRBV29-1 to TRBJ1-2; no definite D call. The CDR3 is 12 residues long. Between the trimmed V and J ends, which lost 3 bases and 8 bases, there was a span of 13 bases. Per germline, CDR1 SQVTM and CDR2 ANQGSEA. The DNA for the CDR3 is TGCAGCGTTGAGTCGGTTACGGGAGGCTACACCTTC. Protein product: CSVESVTGGYTF.

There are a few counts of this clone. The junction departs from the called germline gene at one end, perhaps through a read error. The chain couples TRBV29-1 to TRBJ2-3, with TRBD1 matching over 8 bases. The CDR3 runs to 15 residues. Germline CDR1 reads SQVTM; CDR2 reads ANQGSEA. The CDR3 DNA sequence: TGCAGCGTTGAAGGTGGGACAGGCAACACAAATACGCAGTATTTT. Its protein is CSVEGGTGNTNTQYF.

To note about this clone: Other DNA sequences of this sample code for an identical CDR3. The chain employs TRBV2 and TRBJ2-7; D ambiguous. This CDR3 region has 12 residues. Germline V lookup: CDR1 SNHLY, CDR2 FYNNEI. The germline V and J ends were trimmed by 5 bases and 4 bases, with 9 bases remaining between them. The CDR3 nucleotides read TGTGCCAGCAGTACAAGTGGGTACGAGCAGTACTTC. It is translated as CASSTSGYEQYF.